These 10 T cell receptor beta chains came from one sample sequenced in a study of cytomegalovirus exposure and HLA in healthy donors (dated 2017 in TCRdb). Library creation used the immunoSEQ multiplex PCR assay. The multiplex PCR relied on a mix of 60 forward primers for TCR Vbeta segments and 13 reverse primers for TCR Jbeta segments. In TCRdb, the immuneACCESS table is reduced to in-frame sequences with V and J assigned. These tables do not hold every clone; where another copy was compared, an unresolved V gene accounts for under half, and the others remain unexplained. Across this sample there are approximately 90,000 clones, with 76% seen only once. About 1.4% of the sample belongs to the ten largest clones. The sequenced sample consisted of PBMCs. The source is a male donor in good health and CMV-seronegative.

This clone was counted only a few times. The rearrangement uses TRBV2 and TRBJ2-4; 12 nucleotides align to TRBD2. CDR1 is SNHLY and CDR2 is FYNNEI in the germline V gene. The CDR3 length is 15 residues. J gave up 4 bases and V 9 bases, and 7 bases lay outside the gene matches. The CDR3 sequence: CASELAGGFKNIQYF. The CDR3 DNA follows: TGTGCCAGTGAGCTAGCGGGAGGGTTTAAAAACATTCAGTACTTC.

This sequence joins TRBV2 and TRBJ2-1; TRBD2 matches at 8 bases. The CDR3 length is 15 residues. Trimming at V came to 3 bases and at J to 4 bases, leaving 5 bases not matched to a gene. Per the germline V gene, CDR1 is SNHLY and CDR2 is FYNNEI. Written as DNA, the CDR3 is TGTGCCAGCAGTGATTTGGTAGCGGGGTACAATGAGCAGTTCTTC. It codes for CASSDLVAGYNEQFF.

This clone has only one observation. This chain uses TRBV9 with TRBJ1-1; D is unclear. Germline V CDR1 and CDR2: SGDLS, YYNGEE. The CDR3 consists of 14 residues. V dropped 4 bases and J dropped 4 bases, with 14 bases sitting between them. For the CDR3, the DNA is TGTGCCAGCAGCAGAGGCGAGGGCAGCACTGAAGCTTTCTTT. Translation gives CASSRGEGSTEAFF.

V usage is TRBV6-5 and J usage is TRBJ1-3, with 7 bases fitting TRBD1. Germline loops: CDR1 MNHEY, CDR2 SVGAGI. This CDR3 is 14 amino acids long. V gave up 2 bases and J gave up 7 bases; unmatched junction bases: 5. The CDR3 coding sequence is TGTGCCAGCAGTTACGCGGGACAGAGCAACACCATATATTTT. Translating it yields CASSYAGQSNTIYF.

The CDR3 region has the DNA TGTGCCAGCAGTCTTCGGGACTATTGGGACGGCTACACCTTC. It translates to CASSLRDYWDGYTF. The gene calls are TRBV28 and TRBJ1-2, with D perhaps matching TRBD1 (5 bases). The ends were cut back, 5 bases at V and 8 bases at J, with 18 bases in the middle. The CDR3 sequence is 14 residues long. Germline CDR1 MDHEN, CDR2 SYDVKM.

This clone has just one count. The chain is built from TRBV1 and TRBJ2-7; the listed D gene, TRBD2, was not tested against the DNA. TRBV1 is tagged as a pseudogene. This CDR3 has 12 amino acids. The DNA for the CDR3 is TGCACCAGCGGACCTCGTGGGGGGGGCCAGTACTTC. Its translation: CTSGPRGGGQYF.

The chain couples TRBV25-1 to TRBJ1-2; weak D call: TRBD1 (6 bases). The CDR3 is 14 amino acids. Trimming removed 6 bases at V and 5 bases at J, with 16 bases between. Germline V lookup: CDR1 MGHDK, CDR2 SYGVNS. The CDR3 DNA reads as TGTGCCAGCAGCCAACATGAGGGGGATTATGGCTACACCTTC. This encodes CASSQHEGDYGYTF.

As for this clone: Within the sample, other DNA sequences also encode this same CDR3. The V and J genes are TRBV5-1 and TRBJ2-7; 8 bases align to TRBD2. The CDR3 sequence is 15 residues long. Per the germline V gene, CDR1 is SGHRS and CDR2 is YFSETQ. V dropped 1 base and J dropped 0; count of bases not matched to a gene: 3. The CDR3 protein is CASSLTGGSSYEQYF. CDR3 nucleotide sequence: TGCGCCAGCAGCTTGACGGGGGGGAGCTCCTACGAGCAGTACTTC.

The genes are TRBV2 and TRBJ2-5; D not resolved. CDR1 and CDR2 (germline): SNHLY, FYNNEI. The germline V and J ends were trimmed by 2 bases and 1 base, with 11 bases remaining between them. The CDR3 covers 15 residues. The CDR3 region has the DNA TGTGCCAGCAGTGAAAGCTTGCTACGCCAAGAGACCCAGTACTTC. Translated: CASSESLLRQETQYF.

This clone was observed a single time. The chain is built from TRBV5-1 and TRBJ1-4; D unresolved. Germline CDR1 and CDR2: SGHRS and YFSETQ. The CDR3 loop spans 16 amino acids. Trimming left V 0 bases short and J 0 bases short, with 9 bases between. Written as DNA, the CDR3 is TGCGCCAGCAGCTTGGGCGAGGGAGCAACTAATGAAAAACTGTTTTTT. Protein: CASSLGEGATNEKLFF.